Listed here are 6 T cell receptor beta chains from one sample, sequenced in a study of cytomegalovirus exposure and HLA in healthy donors. Vbeta (60) and Jbeta (13) primers were used in the PCR. TCRdb's copy holds only in-frame clones and misses some; the assay was immunoSEQ multiplex PCR. The sample lists around 130,000 clones, roughly 88% seen once, with around 3% in the top ten. The sequenced material came from PBMCs. These receptors all come from a woman aged 18-30 years in good health and CMV-seropositive.

This clone was counted between two and nine times. J is TRBJ1-2 and V is TRBV30; 9 bases are a match to TRBD1. The CDR3 runs 17 residues. Germline V gene data show CDR1 as GTSNPN and CDR2 as SVGIG (reference sequence). Trimming took 2 bases from V and 4 from J; bases not matched to a gene: 14. The CDR3 DNA follows: TGTGCCTGGAGTAAGGGGGCCCATAGGACAGGGGCCTATGGCTACACCTTC. Its protein is CAWSKGAHRTGAYGYTF.

The CDR3 DNA reads TGTGCCAGCAGCCCCGGGACTACTGCCTACAATGAGCAGTTCTTC. It translates to CASSPGTTAYNEQFF. The chain is built from TRBV5-5 and TRBJ2-1, with TRBD2 matching over 7 bases. This CDR3 region has 15 residues. J was trimmed by 2 bases and V by 4 bases; bases with no gene match: 6. Per germline, CDR1 SGHKS and CDR2 YYEKEE (reference sequence).

The rearrangement uses TRBV19 and TRBJ2-4, with D maybe TRBD2 (5 bases). Trimming shortened V by 4 bases and J by 2 bases, and 21 bases separated the two germline ends. Germline V gene sequence: CDR1 LNHDA, CDR2 SQIVND (reference sequence). The CDR3 runs 18 residues. In DNA, the CDR3 is TGTGCCAGTAGTACCCGGTTTACGGGGTCGAGAACCAAAAACATTCAGTACTTC. Its protein product is CASSTRFTGSRTKNIQYF.

V and J are TRBV7-9 and TRBJ2-1, with TRBD2 identical over 8 bases. The J segment lost 5 bases and the V segment lost 1 base, leaving 7 bases of the junction unmatched. CDR3 length: 16 residues. In germline, CDR1 is SEHNR, CDR2 FQNEAQ (reference sequence). As DNA, the CDR3 is TGTGCCAGCAGCTTAGTTGGCGGGGGGAGGAACAATGAGCAGTTCTTC. Translation gives CASSLVGGGRNNEQFF.

The chain couples TRBV7-3 to TRBJ2-3; weak D call: TRBD2 (7 bases). The V end was cut by 2 bases, the J end by 3 bases, with 9 bases between. The CDR3 is 14 residues long. The germline gives CDR1 SGHTA, CDR2 FQGTGA. The CDR3 coding sequence is TGTGCCAGCAGCTTAGGGGGGGCAACAGATACGCAGTATTTT. Translation: CASSLGGATDTQYF.

The genes are TRBV5-4 and TRBJ2-5, with D possibly being TRBD1 (6 bases). The J call may be faulty, since TRBJ2-7 better matches the DNA end. This CDR3 contains 15 residues. Germline CDR1 reads SGHNT; CDR2 reads YYREEE (reference sequence). DNA for the CDR3: TGTGCCAGCAGCTCATACCGGGACACCAGGAACGAGCAGTACTTC. It encodes CASSSYRDTRNEQYF.